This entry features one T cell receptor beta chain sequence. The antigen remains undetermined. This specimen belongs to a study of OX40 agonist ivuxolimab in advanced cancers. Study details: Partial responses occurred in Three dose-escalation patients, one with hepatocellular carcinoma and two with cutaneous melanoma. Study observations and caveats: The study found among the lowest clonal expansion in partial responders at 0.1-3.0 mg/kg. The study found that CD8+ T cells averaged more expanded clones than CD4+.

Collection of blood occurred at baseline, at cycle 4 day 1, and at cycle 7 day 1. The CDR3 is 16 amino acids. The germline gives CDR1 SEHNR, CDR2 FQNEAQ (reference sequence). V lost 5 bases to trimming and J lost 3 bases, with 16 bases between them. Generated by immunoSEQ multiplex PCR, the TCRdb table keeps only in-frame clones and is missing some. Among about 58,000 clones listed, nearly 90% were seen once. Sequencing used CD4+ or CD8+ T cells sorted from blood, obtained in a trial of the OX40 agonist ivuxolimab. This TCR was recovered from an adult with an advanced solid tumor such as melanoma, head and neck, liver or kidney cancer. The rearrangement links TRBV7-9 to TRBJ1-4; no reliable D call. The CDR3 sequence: CASSPPRGLANEKLFF. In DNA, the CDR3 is TGTGCCAGCAGCCCCCCGCGCGGATTAGCTAATGAAAAACTGTTTTTT.